The 29 T cell receptor beta chains below all came from one sample that was sequenced in a study of identical twins. TCRdb independently ran MiXCR on the 5' RACE reads; one entry per CDR3 protein. Here the sample spans roughly 250,000 distinct CDR3 sequences, 7.5% being singletons. A further study also used this sample, focusing on yellow fever vaccine responses in identical twins.

Source material: CD8+ T cells sorted from blood. The receptors come from a woman under 30 in good health.

The chain carries TRBV27 and TRBJ2-7; D is possibly TRBD2 (5 bases). Deletions cut 5 bases from V and 6 bases from J, with 11 bases between. The CDR3 loop spans 12 amino acids. From germline, CDR1 is MNHEY and CDR2 SMNVEV (reference sequence). CDR3 coding DNA: TGTGCCAGCAGTATGGGAGCAAGCGAGCAGTACTTC. It encodes CASSMGASEQYF.

This clonotype was seen repeatedly, ten times or more. This chain connects TRBV20-1 to TRBJ2-1, with TRBD2 matching over 11 bases. CDR3 length: 14 residues. CDR1 is DFQATT, CDR2 SNEGSKA, per germline (reference sequence). J gave up 7 bases and V 5 bases, and 7 bases lay outside the gene matches. The CDR3 DNA reads TGCAGTGCTTCTCCTAGCGGGAGGTGGAATGAGCAGTTCTTC. Protein product: CSASPSGRWNEQFF.

V and J are TRBV7-9 and TRBJ2-1, with 8 bases that match TRBD1. J was trimmed by 4 bases and V by 1 base; bases with no gene match: 3. Germline CDR1 reads SEHNR; CDR2 reads FQNEAQ (reference sequence). The length of the CDR3 is 15 residues. In DNA, the CDR3 is TGTGCCAGCAGCTTAGGGACAGGGTGGTACAATGAGCAGTTCTTC. Encoded protein: CASSLGTGWYNEQFF.

Many counts were recorded for this clonotype. The chain joins TRBV12-3 or TRBV12-4 to TRBJ2-3, with 10 bases lining up with TRBD2. Trimming removed 7 bases from V and 0 bases from J; junction bases left unmatched: 4. The CDR3 has 15 amino acids. The CDR3 spells CASTLAGVSTDTQYF. The CDR3 DNA is TGTGCCAGCACCCTAGCGGGAGTGAGCACAGATACGCAGTATTTT.

This clonotype came up many times. This chain links TRBV14 with TRBJ2-1; TRBD2 is a possible D gene (5 bases). CDR1 is SGHDN, CDR2 FVKESK, per germline. The CDR3 runs to 15 residues. The V gene lost 4 bases and the J gene lost 3 bases, with 13 bases spanning the gap. This CDR3 reads CASSPWESGYNEQFF. The CDR3 nucleotides read TGTGCCAGCAGCCCGTGGGAGTCGGGCTACAATGAGCAGTTCTTC.

The chain uses TRBV7-9 and TRBJ2-3; 7 positions match TRBD2. CDR1 and CDR2 from the germline V gene are SEHNR and FQNEAQ (reference sequence). V dropped 3 bases and J dropped 3; count of bases not matched to a gene: 9. CDR3 length equals 16 residues. Here the CDR3 reads CASSFPKTSITDTQYF. The CDR3 DNA reads TGTGCCAGCAGCTTCCCGAAGACTAGCATTACAGATACGCAGTATTTT.

The CDR3 loop is CASSLAGGGTYNEQFF. DNA for the CDR3: TGTGCCAGCAGTTTGGCTGGAGGGGGGACCTACAATGAGCAGTTCTTC. The chain couples TRBV28 to TRBJ2-1, with D possibly being TRBD1 or TRBD2 (6 bases each). Looked up from germline, CDR1 is MDHEN and CDR2 is SYDVKM. Trimming shortened V by 3 bases and J by 2 bases, and 14 bases separated the two germline ends. The CDR3 length is 16 residues.

This clonotype showed up just a few times. In nucleotides, the CDR3 is TGTGCCAGCAGTTTATCGACAGGGAACTACGAGCAGTACTTC. This translates into CASSLSTGNYEQYF. The V and J genes are TRBV27 and TRBJ2-7, with 7 bases lining up with TRBD1. The V and J ends lost 0 bases and 3 bases, in that order; junction bases with no gene match: 2. CDR1 is MNHEY, CDR2 SMNVEV, per germline (reference sequence). CDR3 length equals 14 residues.

This clonotype was seen repeatedly, ten times or more. This rearrangement joins TRBV15 to TRBJ1-5; 8 bases match TRBD1. Germline trimming cut 5 bases from V and 1 base from J; bases unmatched to any gene: 4. This CDR3 spans 15 amino acids. Germline-derived CDR1 and CDR2 are LNHNV and YYDKDF (reference sequence). CDR3 DNA sequence: TGTGCCACCAGCCTAGGACAGGGAAGCAATCAGCCCCAGCATTTT. This gives the protein CATSLGQGSNQPQHF.

This clonotype was recorded a few times. CDR3 protein: CASSIGQYQETQYF. The CDR3 bases are TGTGCCAGCAGTATCGGACAGTACCAAGAGACCCAGTACTTC. This chain joins TRBV12-3 or TRBV12-4 and TRBJ2-5, with TRBD1 as a possible D gene (6 bases). V was shortened by 5 bases and J by 0 bases, with 10 bases between the two germline ends. The CDR3 covers 14 residues.

This clonotype was seen a few times. V gene TRBV6-1 combines with J gene TRBJ2-5, with D maybe TRBD1 (6 bases). Germline-derived CDR1 and CDR2 are MNHNS and SASEGT. Trimming shortened V by 5 bases and J by 5 bases, and 15 bases separated the two germline ends. CDR3 size: 14 residues. CDR3 DNA sequence: TGTGCCAGCAGTACACCGGGACATTGTGAGACCCAGTACTTC. Translation: CASSTPGHCETQYF.

The chain employs TRBV5-1 and TRBJ2-7; D is unresolved. The CDR3 contains 12 residues. V lost 0 bases and J 7 bases, leaving 8 bases between the germline ends. CDR1 SGHRS and CDR2 YFSETQ come from the germline V gene. CDR3 region: CASSLDALEQYF. The CDR3 nucleotides read TGCGCCAGCAGCTTGGACGCTTTGGAGCAGTACTTC.

The chain links TRBV20-1 to TRBJ2-3, with D hard to call. The CDR3 consists of 10 residues. Trimming removed 6 bases from V and 6 bases from J, with 7 bases in between. Germline CDR1 and CDR2: DFQATT and SNEGSKA (reference sequence). CDR3 protein: CSAPFDTQYF. DNA of the CDR3: TGCAGTGCCCCCTTTGATACGCAGTATTTT.

J is TRBJ2-3 and V is TRBV11-3, with D perhaps matching TRBD2 (6 bases). Trimming left V 5 bases short and J 11 bases short, with 11 bases between. The CDR3 runs 11 residues. The germline gives CDR1 SGHNT, CDR2 YENEEA. The CDR3 loop is CASSPGGVQYF. In DNA form, the CDR3 reads TGTGCCAGCAGCCCCGGAGGGGTGCAGTATTTT.

This clonotype was detected once. The chain employs TRBV28 and TRBJ2-3, with 8 bases matching TRBD1. This CDR3 comprises 14 residues. The J segment lost 3 bases and the V segment lost 10 bases, leaving 9 bases of the junction unmatched. From germline, CDR1 is MDHEN and CDR2 SYDVKM. The CDR3 loop reads CATVQGAVTDTQYF. CDR3 coding DNA: TGTGCCACCGTTCAGGGGGCAGTAACAGATACGCAGTATTTT.

CDR3 loop: CASSLKTGGTDTQYF. The DNA of the CDR3 is TGTGCCAGCAGCTTAAAGACAGGGGGCACAGATACGCAGTATTTT. This chain links TRBV7-9 with TRBJ2-3; 8 nucleotides line up with TRBD1. In germline, CDR1 is SEHNR, CDR2 FQNEAQ (reference sequence). CDR3 length: 15 residues. V lost 2 bases, J lost 1 base, and 2 bases stayed unmatched. The full variable domain, its missing parts supplied by reference TRBV7-9 and TRBJ2-3, is DTGVSQNPRHKITKRGQNVTFRCDPISEHNRLYWYRQTLGQGPEFLTYFQNEAQLEKSRLLSDRFSAERPKGSFSTLEIQRTEQGDSAMYLCASSLKTGGTDTQYFGPGTRLTVL.

This clonotype appeared a few times. The chain couples TRBV5-1 to TRBJ2-7; TRBD1 might be the D (6 bases). Deletions cut 0 bases from V and 7 bases from J, with 11 bases between. Per germline, CDR1 SGHRS and CDR2 YFSETQ. This CDR3 spans 13 amino acids. The CDR3 DNA sequence: TGCGCCAGCAGCTTGGCGGCCGACAGGGAGCAGTACTTC. Its protein product is CASSLAADREQYF. Together with reference TRBV5-1 and TRBJ2-7, the CDR3 gives the full variable domain: KAGVTQTPRYLIKTRGQQVTLSCSPISGHRSVSWYQQTPGQGLQFLFEYFSETQRNKGNFPGRFSGRQFSNSRSEMNVSTLELGDSALYLCASSLAADREQYFGPGTRLTVT.

Many counts were recorded for this clonotype. The rearrangement joins TRBV15 to TRBJ2-7, with 9 nucleotides matching TRBD1. The CDR3 is made up of 14 amino acids. Germline loops: CDR1 LNHNV, CDR2 YYDKDF (reference sequence). The V and J ends lost 8 bases and 4 bases, in that order; junction bases with no gene match: 9. Written as DNA, the CDR3 is TGTGCCACCGACCGGAGGACAGGGGTTTACGAGCAGTACGTC. As protein: CATDRRTGVYEQYV.

This clonotype appeared a few times. The CDR3 nucleotides read TGTGCCAGCAGCTTGTCTCTAGCGGAACCTACCTACGAGCAGTACTTC. This translates into CASSLSLAEPTYEQYF. The V and J genes are TRBV27 and TRBJ2-7; the match to TRBD2 covers 7 bases. CDR1 and CDR2 (germline): MNHEY, SMNVEV (reference sequence). The CDR3 contains 16 residues. V lost 6 bases, J lost 2 bases, and 13 bases stayed unmatched.

This clonotype has a handful of counts. V usage is TRBV5-1 and J usage is TRBJ1-4; the D gene is possibly TRBD1 (5 bases). This CDR3 spans 17 amino acids. Per germline, CDR1 SGHRS and CDR2 YFSETQ. Between the trimmed V and J ends, which lost 9 bases and 5 bases, there was a span of 26 bases. The CDR3 here is CATRLTGGDAQNEKLFF. Written as DNA, the CDR3 is TGCGCCACCAGACTCACGGGGGGAGACGCGCAGAATGAAAAACTGTTTTTT.

This clonotype showed up just a few times. The chain is built from TRBV7-2 and TRBJ1-3; D possibly corresponds to TRBD1 (5 bases). Germline CDR1 and CDR2: SGHTA and FQGNSA. This CDR3 contains 15 residues. Deletions cut 1 base from V and 2 bases from J, with 9 bases between. CDR3 in DNA: TGTGCCAGCAGCTTAGGCTGGGGCGCTGGAAACACCATATATTTT. Translated: CASSLGWGAGNTIYF.

This clonotype appeared a few times. The chain has TRBV2 and TRBJ2-2; D gene ambiguous. The CDR3 is 13 residues long. CDR1 is SNHLY, CDR2 FYNNEI, per germline. The V end lost 8 bases, the J end lost 0 bases, and 7 bases lay between the germline ends. This CDR3 reads CASGFSNTGELFF. DNA for the CDR3: TGTGCCAGCGGGTTCTCGAACACCGGGGAGCTGTTTTTT.

This clonotype came up many times. J is TRBJ2-2 and V is TRBV9; 7 bases align to TRBD1. This CDR3 has 15 amino acids. The germline V gene encodes CDR1 SGDLS and CDR2 YYNGEE. V shed 4 bases, J shed 2 bases, and the junction held 5 bases outside the gene matches. CDR3 amino acids: CASSLRDSNTGELFF. CDR3 DNA sequence: TGTGCCAGCAGCCTCCGGGACAGTAACACCGGGGAGCTGTTTTTT.

This clonotype has a handful of counts. An end of the junction does not agree with germline; a read error may underlie this. DNA for the CDR3: TGTGCCAGCAGCGTAGAATTGATCGGGACAGGATTGTCTTTT. It encodes CASSVELIGTGLSF. The chain is built from TRBV9 and TRBJ2-3, with 8 bases lining up with TRBD1. Germline V gene data show CDR1 as SGDLS and CDR2 as YYNGEE. This CDR3 contains 14 residues.

The chain recombines TRBV20-1 with TRBJ2-1, with TRBD1 identical over 7 bases. Germline CDR1 is DFQATT and CDR2 is SNEGSKA (reference sequence). The CDR3 is 15 residues long. V was pared by 5 bases and J by 1 base, with 8 bases of the junction left unmatched. CDR3 sequence: CSAYFTGESYNEQFF. The CDR3 bases are TGCAGTGCTTATTTTACAGGGGAGTCCTACAATGAGCAGTTCTTC.

This clonotype was observed a few times. The chain combines TRBV7-3 with TRBJ2-2; perhaps TRBD2 as D (5 bases). Trimming left V 4 bases short and J 6 bases short, with 12 bases between. This CDR3 has 14 amino acids. Germline loops: CDR1 SGHTA, CDR2 FQGTGA. The CDR3 DNA follows: TGTGCCAGCAGCTCCCCTGAGGGCTCCGGGGAGCTGTTTTTT. The encoded protein is CASSSPEGSGELFF. The full variable domain, in which reference TRBV7-3 and TRBJ2-2 provide the parts outside the CDR3, is GAGVSQTPSNKVTEKGKYVELRCDPISGHTALYWYRQSLGQGPEFLIYFQGTGAADDSGLPNDRFFAVRPEGSVSTLKIQRTERGDSAVYLCASSSPEGSGELFFGEGSRLTVL.

The chain joins TRBV2 to TRBJ2-5, with 8 bases aligning to TRBD2. CDR1 and CDR2 from the germline V gene are SNHLY and FYNNEI. The ends lost 3 bases at V and 3 bases at J; junction bases unmatched: 6. This CDR3 is 15 amino acids long. CDR3 residues: CASSERAGAEETQYF. The DNA for the CDR3 is TGTGCCAGCAGTGAGAGAGCGGGAGCGGAAGAGACCCAGTACTTC.

In this sample, this clonotype turned up a few times. This chain uses TRBV12-3 or TRBV12-4 with TRBJ2-2; tentative D call: TRBD2 (5 bases). Trimming pared 11 bases from V and 0 bases from J, leaving 7 bases between. This CDR3 has 12 amino acids. This CDR3 is CAELANTGELFF. As DNA, the CDR3 is TGTGCCGAACTAGCGAACACCGGGGAGCTGTTTTTT.

This clonotype was recorded a few times. The chain uses TRBV4-1 and TRBJ1-4, with D uncertain. The CDR3 covers 12 residues. V was clipped by 1 base and J by 7 bases, with 4 bases between them. CDR1 is MGHRA, CDR2 YSYEKL, per germline. This CDR3 reads CASSQVGEKLFF. The CDR3 nucleotides are TGCGCCAGCAGCCAAGTAGGTGAAAAACTGTTTTTT.